The 9 T cell receptor beta chains below were found in one sample sequenced in a study of T cells expressing NK-cell markers. For each CDR3 protein, TCRdb gives one entry from its re-call of the 5' RACE reads, without DNA. Its clone listing holds 500,000 or so distinct CDR3 sequences. Sequencing was performed on blood T cells: a sorted CD56 or NKG2C T cell subset, CD4+ or CD8+ T cells, or bulk PBMC T cells (not recorded which). Receptors were obtained from a young man in good health.

The chain employs TRBV6-5 and TRBJ2-1; the TCRdb call, TRBD1, lacks DNA for checking. The CDR3 consists of 15 residues. Germline lookup yields CDR1 MNHEY and CDR2 SVGAGI. CDR3 sequence reads: CASSYSGQGSNEQFF.

This chain uses TRBV3-1 with TRBJ2-1. In germline, CDR1 is LGHDT, CDR2 YNNKEL (reference sequence). CDR3 length: 14 amino acids. This chain's CDR3 is CASSQAPISDEQFF.

The genes are TRBV11-2 and TRBJ2-1; TCRdb reports TRBD2, a call that lacks DNA to check it against. The CDR3 is 17 amino acids. Germline V gives CDR1 SGHAT, CDR2 FQNNGV. The CDR3 is CASSLIPRGRVYNEQFF.

V usage is TRBV20-1 and J usage is TRBJ2-7; the TRBD1 assignment by TCRdb is unverifiable without DNA. Germline V gene lookup returns CDR1 DFQATT and CDR2 SNEGSKA (reference sequence). There are 14 residues in the CDR3. CDR3 loop: CSAYVTGAPYEQYF.

The chain has TRBV3-1 and TRBJ1-1; with no DNA, the TCRdb D assignment of TRBD1 cannot be verified. Germline CDR1 LGHDT, CDR2 YNNKEL (reference sequence). The CDR3 sequence is 12 residues long. The CDR3 spells CASSQAGAEAFF.

V gene TRBV7-8 combines with J gene TRBJ2-6; TCRdb proposes TRBD1, but this gene call is untestable without DNA. CDR1 is SGHVS and CDR2 is FQNEAQ in the germline V gene. The CDR3 runs 17 residues. The chain's CDR3 is CASSPGLGNSGANVLTF.

The chain recombines TRBV12-3 or TRBV12-4 with TRBJ1-5; no DNA is available, so the TRBD1 call from TCRdb remains unchecked. The CDR3 contains 13 residues. This CDR3 is CASTPWGGQPQHF.

The chain recombines TRBV7-7 with TRBJ2-1; the TCRdb D gene call, TRBD1, has no DNA to confirm it. CDR3 size: 16 residues. In germline, CDR1 is SSHAT, CDR2 FNYEAQ (reference sequence). CDR3 sequence: CASSRDRMAPHNEQFF. Using reference TRBV7-7 and TRBJ2-1 for the parts outside the CDR3, the full variable domain is GAGVSQSPRYKVTKRGQDVTLRCDPISSHATLYWYQQALGQGPEFLTYFNYEAQPDKSGLPSDRFSAERPEGSISTLTIQRTEQRDSAMYRCASSRDRMAPHNEQFFGPGTRLTVL.

The rearrangement joins TRBV2 to TRBJ1-4; checking the TCRdb D call of TRBD1 is not possible without DNA. CDR3 length: 15 residues. Germline V gene lookup returns CDR1 SNHLY and CDR2 FYNNEI. This chain's CDR3 is CASSGTRQGEEKLFF. Full variable domain (outside the CDR3, taken from reference TRBV2 and TRBJ1-4): EPEVTQTPSHQVTQMGQEVILRCVPISNHLYFYWYRQILGQKVEFLVSFYNNEISEKSEIFDDQFSVERPDGSNFTLKIRSTKLEDSAMYFCASSGTRQGEEKLFFGSGTQLSVL.